This T cell receptor (beta chain) was obtained from a study of siplizumab effects on memory and regulatory T cells. General study results and limits: Roughly 75-95% of dividing CD4+ or CD8+ clones were without an attributable naive or memory phenotype. A major contribution to the alloresponse seemed to be made by naive T cells, which seemed more diverse than memory cells. With siplizumab, Treg-derived clones averaged roughly 62% of mappable alloreactive CD4+ clones, versus 26.9% in controls. The authors mapped only a minor fraction of alloreactive clones to unstimulated subsets.

Only in-frame clones appear in the TCRdb table, and some are missing; sequencing was by immunoSEQ multiplex PCR. This table holds some 110,000 clones, about 93% found once. This CDR3 region has 14 residues. In germline, CDR1 is MGHRA, CDR2 YSYEKL. A remark on this clone: Its target is unknown.

Sequenced material: CD4+ T cells sorted from blood. The chain links TRBV4-1 to TRBJ2-5; a possible D gene is TRBD2 (6 bases). The J call is doubtful: the DNA matches TRBJ2-7 better. This clonotype was sampled from a human donor in good health. DNA for the CDR3: TGCGCCAGCAGCCAACCCGGGAGTTCCCACGAGCAGTACTTC. It is translated as CASSQPGSSHEQYF.